Listed here is a single TCR beta chain. What it binds is unknown. This record comes from a study of response to subunit inactivated influenza vaccine. Study outcomes and limitations: It was the authors' suggestion that each seasonal influenza vaccination recruits few new T cells.

Via MiXCR, TCRdb re-called the RT-PCR reads, giving one row per CDR3 protein. The sample holds about 520,000 distinct CDR3 sequences; approximately 6.9% are singletons and the top ten take roughly 14%. The CDR3 is 18 residues long. V was pared by 0 bases and J by 7 bases, with 14 bases of the junction left unmatched. Germline assignment: CDR1 SGHRS and CDR2 YFSETQ. The receptor was isolated from a man between 50 and 69 years old who received an inactivated influenza vaccine. The input for sequencing was PBMCs from blood, taken roughly 24 months after vaccination. This rearrangement joins TRBV5-1 to TRBJ2-1; TRBD2 agrees at 9 bases. CDR3 DNA sequence: TGCGCCAGCAGCTTGGGAGGGACGACTAGCGGCGGAACTAATGAGCAGTTCTTC. Translated, it gives CASSLGGTTSGGTNEQFF.